Following are 2 T cell receptor beta chains from one sample sequenced in a study of tumor-infiltrating lymphocytes in glioblastoma multiforme. TCRB libraries came from RNA via three nested multiplex PCR rounds. TCRdb independently ran MiXCR on the multiplex PCR reads; one entry per CDR3 protein. The profile shows around 33,000 distinct CDR3 sequences, 60% to 65% of them singletons. The sample comprised brain tumor tissue. The receptor source for this set is a male donor with glioblastoma.

In its sample, this clonotype was seen many times. This chain uses TRBV5-1 with TRBJ1-4, with TRBD1 as a possible D gene (5 bases). The CDR3 sequence is 14 residues long. Germline V CDR1 and CDR2: SGHRS, YFSETQ. Trimming removed 0 bases at V and 6 bases at J, with 9 bases between. The CDR3 loop is CASSLAGTHEKLFF. The CDR3, as DNA: TGCGCCAGCAGCTTGGCCGGGACTCATGAAAAACTGTTTTTT.

This clonotype was detected only a few times. The chain links TRBV12-3 or TRBV12-4 to TRBJ1-5; 12 bases are shared with TRBD1. CDR3 size: 16 residues. V lost 5 bases to trimming and J lost 1 base; unmatched junction nucleotides: 3. In DNA, the CDR3 is TGTGCCAGCAGTGGCGGGACAGGGGGCAGCAATCAGCCCCAGCATTTT. Amino acids: CASSGGTGGSNQPQHF.